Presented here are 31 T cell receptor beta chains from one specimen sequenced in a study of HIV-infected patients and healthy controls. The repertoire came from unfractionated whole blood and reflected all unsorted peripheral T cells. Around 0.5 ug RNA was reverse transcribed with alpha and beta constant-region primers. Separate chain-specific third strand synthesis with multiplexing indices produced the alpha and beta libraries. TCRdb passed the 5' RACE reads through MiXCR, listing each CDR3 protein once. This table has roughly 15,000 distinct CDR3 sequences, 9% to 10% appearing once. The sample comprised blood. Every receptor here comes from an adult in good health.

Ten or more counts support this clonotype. The CDR3 DNA sequence: TGTGCCAGCAGCCCGGACTCCCCAAGGCTATACAATGAGCAGTTCTTC. Protein: CASSPDSPRLYNEQFF. This chain uses TRBV9 with TRBJ2-1, with a possible D match to TRBD2 (5 bases). This CDR3 is 16 amino acids long. Per the germline V gene, CDR1 is SGDLS and CDR2 is YYNGEE. Trimming left V 4 bases short and J 4 bases short, with 18 bases between.

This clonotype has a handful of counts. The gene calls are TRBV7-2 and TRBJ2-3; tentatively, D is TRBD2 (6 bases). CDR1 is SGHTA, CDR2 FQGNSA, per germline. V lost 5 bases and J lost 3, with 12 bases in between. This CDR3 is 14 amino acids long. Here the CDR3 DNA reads TGTGCCAGCAGCCGTGGAGGGCGGACAGATACGCAGTATTTT. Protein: CASSRGGRTDTQYF.

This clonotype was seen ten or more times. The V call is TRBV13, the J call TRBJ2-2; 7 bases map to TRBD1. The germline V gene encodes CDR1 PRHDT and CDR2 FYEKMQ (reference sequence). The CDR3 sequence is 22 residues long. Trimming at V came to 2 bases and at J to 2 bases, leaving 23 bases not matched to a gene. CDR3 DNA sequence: TGTGCCAGCAGCTTAAGGGGCTGGCGACTGACAGGGCCAGCCACCAACACCGGGGAGCTGTTTTTT. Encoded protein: CASSLRGWRLTGPATNTGELFF.

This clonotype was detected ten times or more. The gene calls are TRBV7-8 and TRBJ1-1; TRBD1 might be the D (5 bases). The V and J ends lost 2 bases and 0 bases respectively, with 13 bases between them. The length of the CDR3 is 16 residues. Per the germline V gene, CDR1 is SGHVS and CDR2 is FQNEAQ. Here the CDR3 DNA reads TGTGCCAGCAGCTTAAATAGCCGGGGACTGAACACTGAAGCTTTCTTT. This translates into CASSLNSRGLNTEAFF.

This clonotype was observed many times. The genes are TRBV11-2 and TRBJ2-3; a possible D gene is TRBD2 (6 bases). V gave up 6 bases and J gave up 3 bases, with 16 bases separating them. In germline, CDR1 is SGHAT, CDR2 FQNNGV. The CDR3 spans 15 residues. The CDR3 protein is CASSKGLPGTDTQYF. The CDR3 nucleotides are TGTGCCAGCAGTAAAGGACTACCCGGTACAGATACGCAGTATTTT. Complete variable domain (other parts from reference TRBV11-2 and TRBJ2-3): EAGVAQSPRYKIIEKRQSVAFWCNPISGHATLYWYQQILGQGPKLLIQFQNNGVVDDSQLPKDRFSAERLKGVDSTLKIQPAKLEDSAVYLCASSKGLPGTDTQYFGPGTRLTVL.

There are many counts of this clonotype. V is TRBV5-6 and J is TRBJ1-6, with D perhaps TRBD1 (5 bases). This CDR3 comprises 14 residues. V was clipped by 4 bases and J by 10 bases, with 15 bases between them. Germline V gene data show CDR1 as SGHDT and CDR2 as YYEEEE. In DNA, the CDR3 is TGTGCCAGCAGCCAACGGGGGGGAAGGTCACCCCTCCACTTT. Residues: CASSQRGGRSPLHF.

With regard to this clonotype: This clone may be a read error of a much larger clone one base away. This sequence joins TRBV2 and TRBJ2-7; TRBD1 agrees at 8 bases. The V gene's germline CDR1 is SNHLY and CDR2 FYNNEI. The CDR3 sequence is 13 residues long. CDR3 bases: TGTGCCAGCCAGTTGCAGGGGGCGCGAGAGCAGCACTTC. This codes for CASQLQGAREQHF.

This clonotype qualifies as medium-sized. The CDR3 bases are TGTGCCAGCACTACCCACCTGAACACTGAAGCTTTCTTT. Translation gives CASTTHLNTEAFF. The gene calls are TRBV6-2 or TRBV6-3 and TRBJ1-1; D is undetermined. V lost 7 bases and J 0 bases, leaving 9 bases between the germline ends. The CDR3 length is 13 residues. Germline V gene sequence: CDR1 MNHEY, CDR2 SVGEGT.

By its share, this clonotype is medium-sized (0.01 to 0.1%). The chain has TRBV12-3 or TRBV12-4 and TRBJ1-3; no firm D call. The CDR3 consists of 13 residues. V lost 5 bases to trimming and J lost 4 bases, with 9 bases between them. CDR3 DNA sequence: TGTGCCAGCAGTACAATCAGCGGAAACACCATATATTTT. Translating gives CASSTISGNTIYF.

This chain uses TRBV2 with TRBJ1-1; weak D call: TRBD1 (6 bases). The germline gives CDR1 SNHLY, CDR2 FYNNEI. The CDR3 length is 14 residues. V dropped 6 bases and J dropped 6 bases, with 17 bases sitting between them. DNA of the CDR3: TGTGCCAGCAGGCCAGAGGGGGGTGGATCTGAAGCTTTCTTT. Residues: CASRPEGGGSEAFF.

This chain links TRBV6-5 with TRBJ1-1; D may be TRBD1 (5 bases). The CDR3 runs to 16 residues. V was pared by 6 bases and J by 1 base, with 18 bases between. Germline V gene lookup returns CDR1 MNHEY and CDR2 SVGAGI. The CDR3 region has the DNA TGTGCCAGCAGCTGGGGACGGCGAATAGGGAACACTGAAGCTTTCTTT. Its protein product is CASSWGRRIGNTEAFF.

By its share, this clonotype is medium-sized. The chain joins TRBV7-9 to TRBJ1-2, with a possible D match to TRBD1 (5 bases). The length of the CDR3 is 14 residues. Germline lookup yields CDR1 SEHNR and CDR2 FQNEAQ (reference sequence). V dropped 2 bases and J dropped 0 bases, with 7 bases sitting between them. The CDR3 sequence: CASSLIQANYGYTF. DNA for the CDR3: TGTGCCAGCAGCTTAATACAGGCTAACTATGGCTACACCTTC.

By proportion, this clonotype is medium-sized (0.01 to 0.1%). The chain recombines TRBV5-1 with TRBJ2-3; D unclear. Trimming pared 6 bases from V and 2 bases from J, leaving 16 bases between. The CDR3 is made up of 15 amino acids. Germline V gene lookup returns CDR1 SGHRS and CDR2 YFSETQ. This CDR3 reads CASKPDLLNTDTQYF. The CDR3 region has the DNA TGCGCCAGCAAACCGGACCTCCTCAACACAGATACGCAGTATTTT. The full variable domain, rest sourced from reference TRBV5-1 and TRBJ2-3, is KAGVTQTPRYLIKTRGQQVTLSCSPISGHRSVSWYQQTPGQGLQFLFEYFSETQRNKGNFPGRFSGRQFSNSRSEMNVSTLELGDSALYLCASKPDLLNTDTQYFGPGTRLTVL.

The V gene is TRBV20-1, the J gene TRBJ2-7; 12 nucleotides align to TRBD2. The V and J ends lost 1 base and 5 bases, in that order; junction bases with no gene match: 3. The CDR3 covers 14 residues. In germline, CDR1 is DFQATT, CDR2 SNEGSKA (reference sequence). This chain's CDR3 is CSARGLAGVHEQYF. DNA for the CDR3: TGCAGTGCTAGAGGACTAGCGGGAGTCCACGAGCAGTACTTC.

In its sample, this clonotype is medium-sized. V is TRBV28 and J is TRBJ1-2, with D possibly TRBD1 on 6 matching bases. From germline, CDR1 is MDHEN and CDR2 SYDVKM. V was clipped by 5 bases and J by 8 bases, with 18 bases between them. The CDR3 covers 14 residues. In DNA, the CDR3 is TGTGCCAGCAGTCCACCAAACAGGGTTAGAGGCTACACCTTC. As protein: CASSPPNRVRGYTF.

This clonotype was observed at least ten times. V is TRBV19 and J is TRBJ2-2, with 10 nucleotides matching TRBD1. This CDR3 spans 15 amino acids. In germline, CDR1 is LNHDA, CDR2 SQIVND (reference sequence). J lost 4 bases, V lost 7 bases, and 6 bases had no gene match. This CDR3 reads CASKTGTGATGELFF. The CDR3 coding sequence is TGTGCCAGTAAAACCGGGACAGGGGCCACCGGGGAGCTGTTTTTT.

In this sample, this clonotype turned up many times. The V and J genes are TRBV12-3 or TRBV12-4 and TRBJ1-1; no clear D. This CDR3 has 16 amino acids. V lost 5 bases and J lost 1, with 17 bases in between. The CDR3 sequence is CASSPPPFVGNTEAFF. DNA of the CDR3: TGTGCCAGCAGTCCCCCACCCTTCGTGGGGAACACTGAAGCTTTCTTT.

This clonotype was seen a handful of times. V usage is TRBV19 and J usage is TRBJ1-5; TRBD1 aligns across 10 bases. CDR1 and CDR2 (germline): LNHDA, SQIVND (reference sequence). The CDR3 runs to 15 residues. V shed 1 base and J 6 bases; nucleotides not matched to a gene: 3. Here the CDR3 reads CASSIGGQGLQPQHF. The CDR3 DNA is TGTGCCAGTAGTATAGGGGGACAGGGGCTTCAGCCCCAGCATTTT.

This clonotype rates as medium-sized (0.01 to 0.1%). As DNA, the CDR3 is TGTGCCTGGAGTGTACAGAAGAAAGAACCTTACACCTTC. Translation gives CAWSVQKKEPYTF. The V and J genes are TRBV30 and TRBJ1-2; D gene ambiguous. The CDR3 loop spans 13 amino acids. Trimming took 0 bases from V and 11 from J, leaving 16 bases between them. Per the germline V gene, CDR1 is GTSNPN and CDR2 is SVGIG (reference sequence).

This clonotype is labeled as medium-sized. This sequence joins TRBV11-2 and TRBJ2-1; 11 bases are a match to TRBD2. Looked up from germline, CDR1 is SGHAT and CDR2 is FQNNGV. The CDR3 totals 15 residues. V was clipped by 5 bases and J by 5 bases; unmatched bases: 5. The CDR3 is CASSAGLAVNNEQFF. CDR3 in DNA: TGTGCCAGCAGCGCGGGACTAGCGGTCAACAATGAGCAGTTCTTC.

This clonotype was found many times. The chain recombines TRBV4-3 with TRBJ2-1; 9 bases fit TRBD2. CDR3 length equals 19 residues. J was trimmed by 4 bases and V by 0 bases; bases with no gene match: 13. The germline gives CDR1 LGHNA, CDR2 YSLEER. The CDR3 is CASSQEYGLAGVFYNEQFF. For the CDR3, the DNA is TGCGCCAGCAGCCAAGAGTATGGGTTAGCGGGAGTTTTTTACAATGAGCAGTTCTTC.

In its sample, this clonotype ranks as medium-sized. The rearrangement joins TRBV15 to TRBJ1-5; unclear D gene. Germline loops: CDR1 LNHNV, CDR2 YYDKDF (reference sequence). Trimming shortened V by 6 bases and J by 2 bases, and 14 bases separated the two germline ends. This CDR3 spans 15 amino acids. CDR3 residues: CATSRPPRGNQPQHF. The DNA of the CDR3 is TGTGCCACCAGTCGGCCTCCCCGAGGCAATCAGCCCCAGCATTTT.

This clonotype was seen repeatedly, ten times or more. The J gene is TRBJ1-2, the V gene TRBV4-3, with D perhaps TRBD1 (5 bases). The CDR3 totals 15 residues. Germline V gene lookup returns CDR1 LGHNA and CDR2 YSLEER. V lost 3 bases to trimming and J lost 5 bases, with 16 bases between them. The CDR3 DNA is TGCGCCAGCAGCCATCTCTCGCAGGGAGCGTATGGCTACACCTTC. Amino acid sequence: CASSHLSQGAYGYTF.

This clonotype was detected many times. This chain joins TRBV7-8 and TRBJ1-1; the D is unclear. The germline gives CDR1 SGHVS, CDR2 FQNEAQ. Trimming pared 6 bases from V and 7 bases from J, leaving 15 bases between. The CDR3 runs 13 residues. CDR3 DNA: TGTGCCAGCAGTCGCGCAATTCCCCTTGAAGCTTTCTTT. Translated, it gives CASSRAIPLEAFF.

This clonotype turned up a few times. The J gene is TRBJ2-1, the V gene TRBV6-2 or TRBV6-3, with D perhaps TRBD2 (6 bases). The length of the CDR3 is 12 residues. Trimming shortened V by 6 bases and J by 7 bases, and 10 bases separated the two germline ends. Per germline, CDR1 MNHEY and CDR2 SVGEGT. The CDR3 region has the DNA TGTGCCAGCAGGACTAGTGGGAATGAGCAGTTCTTC. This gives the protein CASRTSGNEQFF.

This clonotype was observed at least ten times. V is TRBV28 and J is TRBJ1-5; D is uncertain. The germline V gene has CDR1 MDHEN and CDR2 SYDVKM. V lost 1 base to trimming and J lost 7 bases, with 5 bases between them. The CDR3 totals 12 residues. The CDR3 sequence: CASSLSRQPQHF. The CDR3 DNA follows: TGTGCCAGCAGTTTATCCCGGCAGCCCCAGCATTTT.

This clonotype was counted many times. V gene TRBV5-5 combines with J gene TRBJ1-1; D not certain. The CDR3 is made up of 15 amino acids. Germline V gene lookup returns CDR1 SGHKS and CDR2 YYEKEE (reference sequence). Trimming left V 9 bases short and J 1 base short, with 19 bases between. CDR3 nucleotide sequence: TGTGCCACCCGCTCTCGACCCACCCGGAACACTGAAGCTTTCTTT. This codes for CATRSRPTRNTEAFF.

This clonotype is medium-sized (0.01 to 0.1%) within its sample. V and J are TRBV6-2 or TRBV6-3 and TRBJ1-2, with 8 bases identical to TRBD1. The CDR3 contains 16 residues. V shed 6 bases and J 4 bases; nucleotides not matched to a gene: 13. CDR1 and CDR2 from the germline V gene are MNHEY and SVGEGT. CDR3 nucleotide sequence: TGTGCCAGCAGGCGGACAGGGACAACGACTAGCTATGGCTACACCTTC. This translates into CASRRTGTTTSYGYTF.

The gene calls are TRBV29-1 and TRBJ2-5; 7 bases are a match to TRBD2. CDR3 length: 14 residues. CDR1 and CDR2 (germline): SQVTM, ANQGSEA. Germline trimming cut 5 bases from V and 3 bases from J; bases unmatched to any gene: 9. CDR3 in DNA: TGCAGCGTTACCTCCGGGACTATAGAAGAGACCCAGTACTTC. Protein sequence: CSVTSGTIEETQYF.

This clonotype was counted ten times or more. CDR3 residues: CASSLTGSGNTIYF. The CDR3 nucleotides are TGTGCCAGCAGTTTGACAGGTTCTGGAAACACCATATATTTT. The chain uses TRBV12-3 or TRBV12-4 and TRBJ1-3; maybe TRBD1 (6 bases). V was shortened by 3 bases and J by 1 base, with 7 bases between the two germline ends. CDR3 length equals 14 residues.

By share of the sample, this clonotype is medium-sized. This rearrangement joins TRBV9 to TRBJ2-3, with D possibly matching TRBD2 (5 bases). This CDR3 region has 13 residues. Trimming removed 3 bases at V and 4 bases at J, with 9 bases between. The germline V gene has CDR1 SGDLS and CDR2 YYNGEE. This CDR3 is CASSGGGADTQYF. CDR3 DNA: TGTGCCAGCAGCGGTGGAGGCGCAGATACGCAGTATTTT.